The 29 T cell receptor beta chains presented below share a single source sample, sequenced in a study of blood T cell repertoires in COVID-19. TCRdb's copy holds only in-frame clones and misses some; the assay was immunoSEQ multiplex PCR. The sample shows approximately 93,000 clones, about 90% of them seen only once. The material sequenced was peripheral blood. All receptors come from a middle-aged man with COVID-19, enrolled during active disease.

In its sample, this clone was seen once. V and J are TRBV5-1 and TRBJ2-7; 14 positions agree with TRBD2. The ends lost 7 bases at V and 3 bases at J; junction bases unmatched: 6. Germline lookup yields CDR1 SGHRS and CDR2 YFSETQ. The CDR3 has 15 amino acids. In nucleotides, the CDR3 is TGCGCCAGCGGATTGGGGACTAGCGGGGGCTACGAGCAGTACTTC. Encoded protein: CASGLGTSGGYEQYF.

This chain uses TRBV19 with TRBJ1-2; D is possibly TRBD1 (5 bases). The CDR3 is 16 residues long. CDR1 and CDR2 (germline): LNHDA, SQIVND (reference sequence). V was shortened by 3 bases and J by 2 bases, with 16 bases between the two germline ends. CDR3 sequence reads: CASSIHLRQSNYGYTF. The CDR3 nucleotides are TGTGCCAGTAGTATCCATCTAAGACAGTCGAACTATGGCTACACCTTC. Filled out from reference TRBV19 and TRBJ1-2, the complete variable domain reads DGGITQSPKYLFRKEGQNVTLSCEQNLNHDAMYWYRQDPGQGLRLIYYSQIVNDFQKGDIAEGYSVSREKKESFPLTVTSAQKNPTAFYLCASSIHLRQSNYGYTFGSGTRLTVV.

The rearrangement uses TRBV6-1 and TRBJ1-3; D is possibly TRBD1 (6 bases). Germline CDR1 reads MNHNS; CDR2 reads SASEGT. Trimming took 2 bases from V and 4 from J, leaving 9 bases between them. The CDR3 loop spans 14 amino acids. The CDR3 DNA reads as TGTGCCAGCAGTGAAAGGGGGTCGGGAAACACCATATATTTT. Translating it yields CASSERGSGNTIYF.

The V gene is TRBV9, the J gene TRBJ2-1, with 13 bases lining up with TRBD2. Germline assignment: CDR1 SGDLS and CDR2 YYNGEE. The CDR3 contains 14 residues. V trimming: 4 bases; J trimming: 10 bases; junction bases outside the gene matches: 5. The CDR3 coding sequence is TGTGCCAGCAGCCCCCGGACTAGCGGGGGCGAGCAGTTCTTC. Protein: CASSPRTSGGEQFF.

This chain uses TRBV11-2 with TRBJ2-7; 8 bases align to TRBD1. This CDR3 comprises 16 residues. Losses at the gene ends were 4 bases for V and 4 bases for J; bases not matched to a gene: 12. Germline CDR1 SGHAT, CDR2 FQNNGV. This CDR3 is CASSSFRGQGRYEQYF. CDR3 in DNA: TGTGCCAGCAGCTCTTTTAGAGGACAGGGAAGGTACGAGCAGTACTTC.

The rearrangement joins TRBV3-1 (or the pseudogene TRBV3-2) to TRBJ2-7, with D possibly TRBD1 on 6 matching bases. This CDR3 spans 15 amino acids. The germline V and J ends were trimmed by 4 bases and 0 bases, with 13 bases remaining between them. Germline V gene data show CDR1 as LGHDT and CDR2 as YNNKEL (reference sequence). The CDR3 DNA reads as TGTGCCAGCAGCCGACGACAGGCCAGCTCCTACGAGCAGTACTTC. Its translation is CASSRRQASSYEQYF.

This chain connects TRBV14 to TRBJ2-7; D may be TRBD2 (6 bases). This CDR3 has 14 amino acids. V gave up 4 bases and J gave up 2 bases, with 12 bases separating them. The germline gives CDR1 SGHDN, CDR2 FVKESK. In DNA, the CDR3 is TGTGCCAGCAGCCCGCGGGGAAACCCCTACGAGCAGTACTTC. It specifies CASSPRGNPYEQYF.

V usage is TRBV3-1 (or the pseudogene TRBV3-2) and J usage is TRBJ1-2; a possible D gene is TRBD1 (6 bases). Trimming took off 1 base at V and 8 bases at J, with 14 bases between the two ends. The germline V gene has CDR1 LGHDT and CDR2 YNNKEL (reference sequence). The CDR3 spans 14 residues. The CDR3, as DNA: TGTGCCAGCAGCCAAGGCCGGGGGGCAACGGGCTACACCTTC. It codes for CASSQGRGATGYTF.

The chain combines TRBV2 with TRBJ2-7, with 7 nucleotides matching TRBD1. Trimming at V came to 6 bases and at J to 4 bases, leaving 9 bases not matched to a gene. Germline CDR1 SNHLY, CDR2 FYNNEI. This CDR3 has 14 residues. The CDR3 loop is CASRNPGQTYEQYF. CDR3 nucleotides: TGTGCCAGCAGGAACCCGGGACAGACTTACGAGCAGTACTTC.

The chain uses TRBV12-3 or TRBV12-4 and TRBJ2-7, with D possibly matching TRBD2 (6 bases). This CDR3 contains 13 residues. The V end was cut by 8 bases, the J end by 3 bases, with 14 bases between. The chain's CDR3 is CASGTGEGYEQYF. Here the CDR3 DNA reads TGTGCCAGCGGGACGGGGGAAGGCTACGAGCAGTACTTC.

J is TRBJ2-7 and V is TRBV27; the match to TRBD2 covers 11 bases. CDR1 is MNHEY, CDR2 SMNVEV, per germline (reference sequence). This CDR3 comprises 15 residues. V lost 5 bases, J lost 0 bases, and 3 bases stayed unmatched. The CDR3 sequence is CASSLAGGLSYEQYF. In DNA form, the CDR3 reads TGTGCCAGCAGTCTAGCGGGGGGCCTCTCCTACGAGCAGTACTTC.

This chain links TRBV9 with TRBJ2-1; 10 bases align to TRBD1. The germline CDR1 and CDR2 sequences are SGDLS and YYNGEE. The CDR3 extends over 15 amino acids. The V and J ends lost 4 bases and 3 bases, in that order; junction bases with no gene match: 4. Here the CDR3 reads CASSLDRGLYNEQFF. For the CDR3, the DNA is TGTGCCAGCAGCCTAGACAGGGGGCTCTACAATGAGCAGTTCTTC.

The chain combines TRBV29-1 with TRBJ1-1; 7 nucleotides agree with TRBD1. The germline gives CDR1 SQVTM, CDR2 ANQGSEA. The CDR3 covers 12 residues. Trimming removed 4 bases from V and 7 bases from J; junction bases left unmatched: 6. Here the CDR3 reads CSVGTGVSEAFF. For the CDR3, the DNA is TGCAGCGTTGGGACAGGTGTTAGTGAAGCTTTCTTT.

This clone showed up just once. This chain joins TRBV6-5 and TRBJ2-3; D unresolved. V was clipped by 6 bases and J by 4 bases, with 17 bases between them. CDR3 length: 15 amino acids. Germline V gives CDR1 MNHEY, CDR2 SVGAGI. The CDR3 DNA reads as TGTGCCAGCAGAACCATGACAAGTTTGGCAGATACGCAGTATTTT. This gives the protein CASRTMTSLADTQYF.

V is TRBV19 and J is TRBJ1-5; TRBD1 is a possible D gene (5 bases). Germline V gene lookup returns CDR1 LNHDA and CDR2 SQIVND (reference sequence). The CDR3 runs to 15 residues. The V end was cut by 4 bases, the J end by 0 bases, with 10 bases between. The DNA of the CDR3 is TGTGCCAGTAGTAGTGACAGATATAGCAATCAGCCCCAGCATTTT. Translated, it gives CASSSDRYSNQPQHF.

Here the CDR3 reads CASSRETGRYGYTF. The CDR3 DNA follows: TGCGCCAGCAGCCGAGAGACAGGGAGGTATGGCTACACCTTC. V is TRBV5-1 and J is TRBJ1-2, with 7 bases lining up with TRBD1. Germline V CDR1 and CDR2: SGHRS, YFSETQ. Trimming took 4 bases from V and 5 from J; bases not matched to a gene: 8. This CDR3 has 14 residues.

In its sample, this clone was seen once. V gene TRBV5-4 combines with J gene TRBJ2-7, with 10 bases lining up with TRBD1. The V and J ends lost 4 bases and 3 bases, in that order; junction bases with no gene match: 4. The CDR3 length is 14 residues. CDR1 is SGHNT, CDR2 YYREEE, per germline (reference sequence). CDR3 region: CASSPRTGGYEQYF. DNA for the CDR3: TGTGCCAGCAGCCCAAGGACAGGGGGCTACGAGCAGTACTTC.

The rearrangement uses TRBV7-2 and TRBJ2-3; tentatively, D is TRBD2 (5 bases). Germline V gene lookup returns CDR1 SGHTA and CDR2 FQGNSA. V was shortened by 5 bases and J by 5 bases, with 14 bases between the two germline ends. CDR3 length: 14 amino acids. For the CDR3, the DNA is TGTGCCAGCAGCCACCGGGCCGAGGGAGATACGCAGTATTTT. Its protein is CASSHRAEGDTQYF.

The rearrangement joins TRBV7-2 to TRBJ1-1; maybe TRBD1 (6 bases). The germline V gene has CDR1 SGHTA and CDR2 FQGNSA. The CDR3 sequence is 13 residues long. The V end was cut by 2 bases, the J end by 7 bases, with 11 bases between. The CDR3 region is CASSLRRGGEAFF. CDR3 in DNA: TGTGCCAGCAGCTTAAGGAGGGGGGGTGAAGCTTTCTTT.

This chain links TRBV30 with TRBJ2-1; D is undetermined. V was clipped by 0 bases and J by 12 bases, with 18 bases between them. The CDR3 covers 14 residues. Looked up from germline, CDR1 is GTSNPN and CDR2 is SVGIG (reference sequence). Here the CDR3 DNA reads TGTGCCTGGAGTGTACTCCGCAGAGACTCGTCGCAGTTCTTC. As protein: CAWSVLRRDSSQFF.

This rearrangement joins TRBV2 to TRBJ2-2, with TRBD1 as a possible D gene (6 bases). Germline CDR1 is SNHLY and CDR2 is FYNNEI. This CDR3 spans 18 amino acids. Trimming took 8 bases from V and 5 from J, leaving 27 bases between them. For the CDR3, the DNA is TGTGCCAGCTATGGATGGCAGGGGCCAAACTTTTTAACCGGGGAGCTGTTTTTT. The encoded protein is CASYGWQGPNFLTGELFF.

The chain links TRBV5-1 to TRBJ2-7; 8 bases line up with TRBD1. Per the germline V gene, CDR1 is SGHRS and CDR2 is YFSETQ. Trimming at V came to 5 bases and at J to 6 bases, leaving 7 bases not matched to a gene. This CDR3 has 13 amino acids. In DNA form, the CDR3 reads TGCGCCAGCAGGACCGGACAGGGCCCCGAGCAGTACTTC. It specifies CASRTGQGPEQYF.

This clone occurred a few times. V is TRBV29-1 and J is TRBJ2-1, with 9 bases fitting TRBD1. Germline values: CDR1 SQVTM, CDR2 ANQGSEA. The CDR3 is 15 amino acids. The J segment lost 7 bases and the V segment lost 6 bases, leaving 13 bases of the junction unmatched. CDR3 bases: TGCAGCGTGATAGGGGACAGGGCTTTGTTGAATGAGCAGTTCTTC. It encodes CSVIGDRALLNEQFF.

CDR3 sequence reads: CASSASDRMNLHF. In DNA form, the CDR3 reads TGTGCCAGCAGTGCTTCGGACAGAATGAACCTCCACTTT. J is TRBJ1-6 and V is TRBV27, with D possibly being TRBD1 (6 bases). Per the germline V gene, CDR1 is MNHEY and CDR2 is SMNVEV (reference sequence). The CDR3 contains 13 residues. V shed 5 bases and J shed 15 bases, with 17 bases lying between them.

V is TRBV10-1 and J is TRBJ2-7; TRBD1 matches at 10 bases. Germline-derived CDR1 and CDR2 are WNHNN and SYGVQD (reference sequence). V was pared by 6 bases and J by 5 bases, with 7 bases of the junction left unmatched. The CDR3 covers 14 residues. CDR3 bases: TGCGCCAGCAGCTTTGACAGGGGGCATGACGAGCAGTACTTC. Amino acid sequence: CASSFDRGHDEQYF.

J is TRBJ1-5 and V is TRBV7-9, with D possibly TRBD1 on 6 matching bases. In germline, CDR1 is SEHNR, CDR2 FQNEAQ (reference sequence). CDR3 length equals 18 residues. The V end was cut by 1 base, the J end by 0 bases, with 16 bases between. For the CDR3, the DNA is TGTGCCAGCAGCTTAGAAACTACAGGGCTAATTAGCAATCAGCCCCAGCATTTT. Protein product: CASSLETTGLISNQPQHF.

The rearrangement uses TRBV19 and TRBJ1-5; possible D gene TRBD1, 6 bases. With 2 bases removed from V and 4 bases from J, the gap between germline ends came to 15 bases. Germline-derived CDR1 and CDR2 are LNHDA and SQIVND (reference sequence). The CDR3 extends over 16 amino acids. The CDR3 here is CASSILGALANQPQHF. The CDR3 coding sequence is TGTGCCAGTAGTATATTGGGGGCTCTCGCAAATCAGCCCCAGCATTTT.

The chain is built from TRBV7-2 and TRBJ2-3; 7 nucleotides agree with TRBD2. The ends lost 4 bases at V and 4 bases at J; junction bases unmatched: 2. CDR3 length: 13 residues. The germline V gene has CDR1 SGHTA and CDR2 FQGNSA. CDR3 amino acids: CASSSTSADTQYF. The CDR3 bases are TGTGCCAGCAGCTCAACTAGCGCAGATACGCAGTATTTT. The full variable domain, rest sourced from reference TRBV7-2 and TRBJ2-3, is GAGVSQSPSNKVTEKGKDVELRCDPISGHTALYWYRQSLGQGLEFLIYFQGNSAPDKSGLPSDRFSAERTGGSVSTLTIQRTQQEDSAVYLCASSSTSADTQYFGPGTRLTVL.

This clone was counted once. The chain joins TRBV6-1 to TRBJ1-5; D is unclear. The CDR3 spans 14 residues. CDR1 is MNHNS, CDR2 SASEGT, per germline. Trimming removed 0 bases at V and 1 base at J, with 4 bases between. DNA for the CDR3: TGTGCCAGCAGTGAAGCTGGCAGCAATCAGCCCCAGCATTTT. It is translated as CASSEAGSNQPQHF.